This TCR beta chain was documented in a study of early T cells in non-severe SARS-CoV-2 infection. Study as a whole: The input, bulk RNA from unsorted whole blood, was sequenced, and chains were unpaired. Study observations and caveats: Private and CD4 specificities were missed by VDJdb matching, skewed to anti-spike CD8.

A few counts support this clonotype. The antigen is unknown. The TCR library protocol was used to attach unique molecular identifiers. These identifiers were attached to individual cDNA molecules. TCRdb reanalysed the 5' RACE reads using MiXCR and keeps one entry per CDR3 protein. The table lists tens of thousands of distinct CDR3 sequences, more than 5% of them singletons. The sequence derives from an adult who was a healthcare worker with PCR-confirmed SARS-CoV-2 infection or an uninfected control (not recorded which). The sequenced sample consisted of whole blood.

In DNA form, the CDR3 reads TGCAGTGCGTTAGCGGTGTTGCGGGTACCCGAGCAGTACTTC. Translated: CSALAVLRVPEQYF. This chain joins TRBV20-1 and TRBJ2-7; D possibly corresponds to TRBD2 (6 bases). Trimming pared 6 bases from V and 6 bases from J, leaving 21 bases between. From germline, CDR1 is DFQATT and CDR2 SNEGSKA (reference sequence). This CDR3 has 14 residues.